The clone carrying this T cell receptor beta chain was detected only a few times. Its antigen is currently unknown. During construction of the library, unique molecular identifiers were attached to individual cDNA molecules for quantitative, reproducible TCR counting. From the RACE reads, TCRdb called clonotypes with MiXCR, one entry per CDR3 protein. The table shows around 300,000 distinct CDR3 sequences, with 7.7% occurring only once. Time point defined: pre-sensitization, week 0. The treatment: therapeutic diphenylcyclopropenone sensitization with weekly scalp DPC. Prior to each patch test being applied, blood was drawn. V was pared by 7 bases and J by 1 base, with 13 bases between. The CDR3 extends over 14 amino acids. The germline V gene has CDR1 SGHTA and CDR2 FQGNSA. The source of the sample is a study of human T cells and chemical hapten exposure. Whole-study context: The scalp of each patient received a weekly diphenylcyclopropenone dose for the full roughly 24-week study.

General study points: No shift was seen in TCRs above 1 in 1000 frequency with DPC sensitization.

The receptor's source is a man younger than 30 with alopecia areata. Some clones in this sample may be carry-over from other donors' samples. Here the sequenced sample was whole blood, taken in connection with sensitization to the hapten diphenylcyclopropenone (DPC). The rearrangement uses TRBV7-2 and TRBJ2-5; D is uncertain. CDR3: CASTLNGAQETQYF. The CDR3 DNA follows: TGTGCCAGCACACTTAATGGCGCCCAAGAGACCCAGTACTTC.